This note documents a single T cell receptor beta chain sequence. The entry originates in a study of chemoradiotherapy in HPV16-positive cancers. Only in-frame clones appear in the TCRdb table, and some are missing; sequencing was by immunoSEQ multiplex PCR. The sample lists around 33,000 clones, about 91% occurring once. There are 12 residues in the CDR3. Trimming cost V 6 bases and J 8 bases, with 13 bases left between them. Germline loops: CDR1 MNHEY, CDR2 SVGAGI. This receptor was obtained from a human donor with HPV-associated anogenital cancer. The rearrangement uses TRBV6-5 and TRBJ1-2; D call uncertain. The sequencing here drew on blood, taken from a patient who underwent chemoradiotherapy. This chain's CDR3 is CASRGGGLGYTF. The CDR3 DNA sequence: TGTGCCAGCAGGGGTGGTGGGCTCGGCTACACCTTC.